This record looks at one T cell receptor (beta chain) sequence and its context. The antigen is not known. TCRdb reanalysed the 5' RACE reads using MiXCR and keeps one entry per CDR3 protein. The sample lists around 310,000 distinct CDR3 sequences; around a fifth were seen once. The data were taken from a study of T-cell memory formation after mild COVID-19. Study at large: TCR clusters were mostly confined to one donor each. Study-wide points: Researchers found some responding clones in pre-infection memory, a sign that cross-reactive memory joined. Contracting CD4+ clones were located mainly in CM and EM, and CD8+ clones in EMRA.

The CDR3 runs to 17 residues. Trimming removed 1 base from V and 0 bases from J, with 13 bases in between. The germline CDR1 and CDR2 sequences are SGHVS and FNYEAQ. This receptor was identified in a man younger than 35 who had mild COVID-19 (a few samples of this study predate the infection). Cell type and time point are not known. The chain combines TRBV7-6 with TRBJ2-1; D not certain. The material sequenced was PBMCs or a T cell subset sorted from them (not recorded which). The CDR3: CASSLGSTRSSYNEQFF. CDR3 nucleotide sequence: TGTGCCAGCAGCTTAGGGAGCACCCGGAGCTCCTACAATGAGCAGTTCTTC.